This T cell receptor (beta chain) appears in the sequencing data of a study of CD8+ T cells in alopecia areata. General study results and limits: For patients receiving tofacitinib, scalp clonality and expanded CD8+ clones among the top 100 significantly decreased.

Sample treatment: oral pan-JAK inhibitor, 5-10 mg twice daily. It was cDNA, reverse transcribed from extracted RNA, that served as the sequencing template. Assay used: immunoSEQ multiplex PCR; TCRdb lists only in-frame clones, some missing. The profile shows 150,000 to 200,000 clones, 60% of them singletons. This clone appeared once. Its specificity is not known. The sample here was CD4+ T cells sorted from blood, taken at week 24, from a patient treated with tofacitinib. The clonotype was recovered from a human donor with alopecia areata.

In DNA, the CDR3 is TGTGCCAGCAGCTTAGGGACTACACGCACAGATACGCAGTATTTT. This encodes CASSLGTTRTDTQYF. J is TRBJ2-3 and V is TRBV7-6; the D gene is possibly TRBD2 (6 bases). Germline loops: CDR1 SGHVS, CDR2 FNYEAQ. Trimming took 1 base from V and 1 from J, leaving 9 bases between them. The CDR3 spans 15 residues. The full variable domain, in which reference TRBV7-6 and TRBJ2-3 provide the parts outside the CDR3, is GAGVSQSPRYKVTKRGQDVALRCDPISGHVSLYWYRQALGQGPEFLTYFNYEAQQDKSGLPNDRFSAERPEGSISTLTIQRTEQRDSAMYRCASSLGTTRTDTQYFGPGTRLTVL.